The next 19 T cell receptor beta chains were all read from a single sample in a study of blood T cell repertoires in COVID-19. Data came from immunoSEQ multiplex PCR; TCRdb stores just in-frame clones and leaves some out. The table shows a few hundred thousand clones, with 80% to 90% occurring only once. Source material: peripheral blood. The receptors come from a woman aged 70-85 years with acute or convalescent COVID-19.

This clone was seen more than once but under ten times. The rearrangement uses TRBV7-2 and TRBJ1-6; TRBD1 is a possible D gene (5 bases). Trimming removed 5 bases from V and 13 bases from J, with 15 bases in between. This CDR3 is built from 13 residues. Germline V gene lookup returns CDR1 SGHTA and CDR2 FQGNSA. CDR3 loop: CASSPLGGSPLHF. CDR3 DNA: TGTGCCAGCAGCCCCTTGGGGGGGTCTCCCCTCCACTTT.

This clone is a singleton in its sample. The V gene is TRBV12-5, the J gene TRBJ2-5; 10 bases are shared with TRBD1. The V gene end was trimmed by 6 bases and the J gene end by 5 bases; junction bases not matched to a gene: 6. Germline V gene lookup returns CDR1 LGHNT and CDR2 FRNRAP. The CDR3 extends over 14 amino acids. The CDR3 reads CASGMGQGTETQYF. The CDR3 bases are TGTGCTAGTGGAATGGGACAGGGGACCGAGACCCAGTACTTC.

The chain employs TRBV4-2 and TRBJ1-2; 8 bases fit TRBD1. Germline lookup yields CDR1 LGHNA and CDR2 YNFKEQ. This CDR3 spans 12 amino acids. The trim removed 4 bases at V and 6 bases at J, leaving 1 base unmatched. Written as DNA, the CDR3 is TGTGCCAGCAGCCGGACAGGGAATGGCTACACCTTC. Translating gives CASSRTGNGYTF.

The V call is TRBV20-1, the J call TRBJ1-6, with D possibly matching TRBD1 (5 bases). V lost 0 bases and J 19 bases, leaving 13 bases between the germline ends. Germline CDR1 is DFQATT and CDR2 is SNEGSKA (reference sequence). The CDR3 is made up of 11 amino acids. CDR3 region: CSARDLTGTHF. CDR3 bases: TGCAGTGCTAGAGATCTAACCGGGACTCACTTT.

V is TRBV20-1 and J is TRBJ1-2; 7 bases match TRBD1. This CDR3 has 11 amino acids. V gave up 6 bases and J gave up 7 bases; unmatched junction bases: 5. CDR1 DFQATT and CDR2 SNEGSKA come from the germline V gene (reference sequence). CDR3 in DNA: TGCAGTGCCAGGGGGAAGGGTGGCTACACCTTC. Translated, it gives CSARGKGGYTF.

The chain links TRBV19 to TRBJ2-5, with no clear D. Per germline, CDR1 LNHDA and CDR2 SQIVND (reference sequence). CDR3 length: 13 amino acids. The V and J ends lost 5 bases and 2 bases respectively, with 9 bases between them. Here the CDR3 DNA reads TGTGCCAGTAGTTCGGCCAGGCAAGAGACCCAGTACTTC. This codes for CASSSARQETQYF.

The chain uses TRBV20-1 and TRBJ1-1, with D possibly being TRBD1 (6 bases). Per germline, CDR1 DFQATT and CDR2 SNEGSKA (reference sequence). The CDR3 sequence is 11 residues long. The CDR3 loop is CKGKRGTEAFF. The CDR3 nucleotides are TGCAAGGGGAAGAGGGGGACTGAAGCTTTCTTT.

The chain combines TRBV3-1 (or the pseudogene TRBV3-2) with TRBJ1-2; 8 nucleotides line up with TRBD1. V dropped 1 base and J dropped 10; count of bases not matched to a gene: 5. The CDR3 loop spans 13 amino acids. CDR1 is LGHDT, CDR2 YNNKEL, per germline (reference sequence). Here the CDR3 reads CASSQAPGQAYTF. For the CDR3, the DNA is TGTGCCAGCAGCCAAGCTCCGGGACAGGCCTACACCTTC.

DNA for the CDR3: TGCGCCAGCAGCTTCCGGGGGGGAGAGACCCAGTACTTC. It is translated as CASSFRGGETQYF. The J gene is TRBJ2-5, the V gene TRBV5-1; 8 nucleotides line up with TRBD2. CDR3 length: 13 residues. Germline V gene data show CDR1 as SGHRS and CDR2 as YFSETQ. Trimming at V came to 2 bases and at J to 4 bases, leaving 1 base not matched to a gene.

The chain joins TRBV2 to TRBJ1-5; TRBD1 agrees at 11 bases. The CDR3 loop spans 16 amino acids. The trim removed 4 bases at V and 6 bases at J, leaving 8 bases unmatched. CDR1 is SNHLY, CDR2 FYNNEI, per germline. As DNA, the CDR3 is TGTGCCAGCAGTGGGGCCTCCGGGACAGGGGGTCAGCCCCAGCATTTT. It translates to CASSGASGTGGQPQHF.

This chain links TRBV24-1 with TRBJ2-5; D unresolved. Trimming removed 6 bases from V and 4 bases from J, with 20 bases in between. The CDR3 totals 16 residues. Germline V gene sequence: CDR1 KGHDR, CDR2 SFDVKD. CDR3 protein: CATSLADSGSSETQYF. CDR3 sequence (DNA): TGTGCCACCAGTTTAGCCGACTCTGGGTCTTCAGAGACCCAGTACTTC.

This chain uses TRBV10-2 with TRBJ2-1; maybe TRBD2 (6 bases). Germline values: CDR1 WSHSY, CDR2 SAAADI. This CDR3 has 13 amino acids. Trimming took off 7 bases at V and 7 bases at J, with 14 bases between the two ends. The CDR3 DNA sequence: TGCGCCAGCATATCCGGGACTGGTAATGAGCAGTTCTTC. This sequence encodes CASISGTGNEQFF.

Written as DNA, the CDR3 is TGTGCCAGCAGTGAAGATGGGCGGAACACTGAAGCTTTCTTT. Its translation: CASSEDGRNTEAFF. The V and J genes are TRBV6-1 and TRBJ1-1; D not resolved. V lost 1 base, J lost 1 base, and 7 bases lay in between. CDR1 and CDR2 (germline): MNHNS, SASEGT. The CDR3 has 14 residues.

This clone was observed once. This rearrangement joins TRBV5-1 to TRBJ2-1, with D possibly matching TRBD2 (5 bases). Trimming cost V 4 bases and J 1 base, with 12 bases left between them. This CDR3 comprises 15 residues. Germline V CDR1 and CDR2: SGHRS, YFSETQ. CDR3 nucleotide sequence: TGCGCCAGCAGCGTCGCTGGCGGGTCCTACAATGAGCAGTTCTTC. This encodes CASSVAGGSYNEQFF.

This clone was observed once. This chain uses TRBV5-6 with TRBJ1-3, with D unclear. The V gene lost 2 bases and the J gene lost 1 base, with 4 bases spanning the gap. The length of the CDR3 is 13 residues. Germline CDR1 and CDR2: SGHDT and YYEEEE. In nucleotides, the CDR3 is TGTGCCAGCAGCTTCGGGTCTGGAAACACCATATATTTT. Protein sequence: CASSFGSGNTIYF. The entire variable domain, with the rest obtained from reference TRBV5-6 and TRBJ1-3, is as follows: DAGVTQSPTHLIKTRGQQVTLRCSPKSGHDTVSWYQQALGQGPQFIFQYYEEEERQRGNFPDRFSGHQFPNYSSELNVNALLLGDSALYLCASSFGSGNTIYFGEGSWLTVV.

The rearrangement uses TRBV2 and TRBJ2-7; 8 bases line up with TRBD1. V lost 8 bases and J lost 0; bases outside the gene matches: 6. Germline values: CDR1 SNHLY, CDR2 FYNNEI. The CDR3 runs to 14 residues. CDR3 bases: TGTGCCAGCGGCCGGGACAGGAGCTCCTACGAGCAGTACTTC. It specifies CASGRDRSSYEQYF. Full variable domain (remainder filled in from reference TRBV2 and TRBJ2-7): EPEVTQTPSHQVTQMGQEVILRCVPISNHLYFYWYRQILGQKVEFLVSFYNNEISEKSEIFDDQFSVERPDGSNFTLKIRSTKLEDSAMYFCASGRDRSSYEQYFGPGTRLTVT.

The gene calls are TRBV5-1 and TRBJ1-6; no definite D call. Germline-derived CDR1 and CDR2 are SGHRS and YFSETQ. This CDR3 is built from 16 residues. V gave up 0 bases and J gave up 8 bases, with 15 bases separating them. CDR3 in DNA: TGCGCCAGCAGCTTGGGGGGAGGGAAGTCGGATTCACCCCTCCACTTT. Its translation is CASSLGGGKSDSPLHF.

This sequence joins TRBV6-5 and TRBJ1-2; no definite D call. The length of the CDR3 is 12 residues. CDR1 MNHEY and CDR2 SVGAGI come from the germline V gene. Trimming stripped 5 bases from V and 3 bases from J, with 7 bases between. In DNA form, the CDR3 reads TGTGCCAGCAGTCGCTCGGACTATGGCTACACCTTC. Translation: CASSRSDYGYTF.

CDR3 nucleotide sequence: TGCGCCAGCAGCTTGGCACGTAGCGGGGGGGCGAGAGAGCAGTACTTC. The encoded protein is CASSLARSGGAREQYF. The V and J genes are TRBV5-1 and TRBJ2-7; TRBD2 aligns across 11 bases. V was clipped by 0 bases and J by 7 bases; unmatched bases: 9. The CDR3 spans 16 residues. The germline V gene encodes CDR1 SGHRS and CDR2 YFSETQ.